What follows is one T cell receptor beta chain and its context. Its specificity is not known. This sample is drawn from a study of cytomegalovirus exposure and HLA in healthy donors. Germline CDR1 and CDR2: SGHTA and FQGTGA. The V and J ends lost 5 bases and 8 bases respectively, with 9 bases between them. The CDR3 totals 12 residues. Study conclusions and caveats: V- and J-gene trimming of TCR beta was linked (in a later analysis) to a missense DCLRE1C variant.

The study ran its PCR with 60 Vbeta and 13 Jbeta primers. Profiled with immunoSEQ multiplex PCR; TCRdb holds only in-frame clones, not every one. The sample lists 200,000 to 250,000 clones; around 80% were seen once. The chain combines TRBV7-3 with TRBJ2-2; D is ambiguous. This sequence originates from a woman aged 55-70 years in good health and CMV-seropositive. The sequenced material came from PBMCs. The CDR3 protein is CASSLYEGELFF. The CDR3 DNA reads as TGTGCCAGCAGCCTTTATGAGGGGGAGCTGTTTTTT.